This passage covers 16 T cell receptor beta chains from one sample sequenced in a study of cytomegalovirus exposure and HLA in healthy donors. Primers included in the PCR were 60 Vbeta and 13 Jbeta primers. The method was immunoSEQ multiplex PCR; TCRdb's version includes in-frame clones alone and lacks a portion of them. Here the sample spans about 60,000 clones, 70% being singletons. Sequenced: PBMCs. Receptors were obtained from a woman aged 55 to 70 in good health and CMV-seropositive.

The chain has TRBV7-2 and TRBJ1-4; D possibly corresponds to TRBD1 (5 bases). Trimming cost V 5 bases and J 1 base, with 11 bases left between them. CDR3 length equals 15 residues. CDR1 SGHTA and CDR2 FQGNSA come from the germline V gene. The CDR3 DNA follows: TGTGCCAGCAGCGTCCGACAGAGAACTAATGAAAAACTGTTTTTT. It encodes CASSVRQRTNEKLFF.

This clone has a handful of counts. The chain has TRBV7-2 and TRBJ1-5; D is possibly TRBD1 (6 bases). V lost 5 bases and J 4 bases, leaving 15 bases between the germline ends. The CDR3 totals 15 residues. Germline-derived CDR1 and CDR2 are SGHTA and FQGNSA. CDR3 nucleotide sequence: TGTGCCAGCAGCCACGGGACAAGAGAAAATCAGCCCCAGCATTTT. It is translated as CASSHGTRENQPQHF.

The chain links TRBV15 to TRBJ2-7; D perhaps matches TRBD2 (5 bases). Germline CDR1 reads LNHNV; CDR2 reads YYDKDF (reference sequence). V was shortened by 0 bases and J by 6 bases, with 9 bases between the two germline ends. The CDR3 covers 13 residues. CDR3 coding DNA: TGTGCCACCAGCAGAGATAGAGGGTTCGAGCAGTACTTC. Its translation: CATSRDRGFEQYF.

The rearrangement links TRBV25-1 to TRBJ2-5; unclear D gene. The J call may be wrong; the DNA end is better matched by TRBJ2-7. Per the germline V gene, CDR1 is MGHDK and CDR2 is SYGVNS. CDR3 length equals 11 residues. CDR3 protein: CASSGGYEQYF. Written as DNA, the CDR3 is TGTGCCAGCAGTGGGGGCTACGAGCAGTACTTC.

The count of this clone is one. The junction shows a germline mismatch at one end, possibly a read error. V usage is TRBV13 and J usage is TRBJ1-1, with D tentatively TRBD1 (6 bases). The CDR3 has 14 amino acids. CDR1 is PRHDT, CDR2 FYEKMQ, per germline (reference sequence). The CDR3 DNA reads TGTGCCAGCCGCTTGGACAGCGTGAACACTGAAGCTTTCTTT. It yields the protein CASRLDSVNTEAFF.

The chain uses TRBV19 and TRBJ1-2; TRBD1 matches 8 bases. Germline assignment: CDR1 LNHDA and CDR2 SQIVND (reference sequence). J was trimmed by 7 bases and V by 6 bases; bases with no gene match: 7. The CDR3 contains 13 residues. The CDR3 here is CASRAQGDGGYTF. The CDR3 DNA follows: TGTGCCAGTAGGGCACAGGGGGATGGTGGCTACACCTTC.

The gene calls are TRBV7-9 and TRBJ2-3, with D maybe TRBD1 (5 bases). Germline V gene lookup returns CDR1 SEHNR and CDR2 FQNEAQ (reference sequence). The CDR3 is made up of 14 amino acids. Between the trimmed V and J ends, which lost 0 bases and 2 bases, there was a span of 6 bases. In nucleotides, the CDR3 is TGTGCCAGCAGCTTAGCGGGGCCCACAGATACGCAGTATTTT. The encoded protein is CASSLAGPTDTQYF.

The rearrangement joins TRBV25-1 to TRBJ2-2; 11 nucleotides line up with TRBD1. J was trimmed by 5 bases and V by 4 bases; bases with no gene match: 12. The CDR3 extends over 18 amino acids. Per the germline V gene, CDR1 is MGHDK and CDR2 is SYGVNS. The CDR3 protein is CASSGTTGTGGKTGELFF. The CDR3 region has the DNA TGTGCCAGCAGTGGCACGACCGGGACAGGGGGAAAGACCGGGGAGCTGTTTTTT.

Here the CDR3 reads CASSWGQGGTEKLFF. The CDR3 bases are TGTGCCAGCAGCTGGGGGCAGGGGGGAACGGAAAAACTGTTTTTT. The chain joins TRBV11-2 to TRBJ1-4; 7 bases line up with TRBD1. Per the germline V gene, CDR1 is SGHAT and CDR2 is FQNNGV. The CDR3 has 15 amino acids. J was trimmed by 8 bases and V by 4 bases; bases with no gene match: 10.

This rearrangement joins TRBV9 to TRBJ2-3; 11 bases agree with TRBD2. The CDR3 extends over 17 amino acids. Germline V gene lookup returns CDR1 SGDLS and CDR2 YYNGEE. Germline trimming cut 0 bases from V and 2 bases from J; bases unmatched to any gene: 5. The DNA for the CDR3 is TGTGCCAGCAGCGTAGGTAGCGGGGGGGCCAACACAGATACGCAGTATTTT. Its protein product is CASSVGSGGANTDTQYF.

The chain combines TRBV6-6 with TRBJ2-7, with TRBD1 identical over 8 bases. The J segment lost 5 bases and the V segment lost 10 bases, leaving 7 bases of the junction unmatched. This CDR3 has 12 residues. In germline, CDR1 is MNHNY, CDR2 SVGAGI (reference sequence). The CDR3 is CATEDRVHEQYF. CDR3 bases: TGTGCCACGGAGGACAGGGTCCACGAGCAGTACTTC.

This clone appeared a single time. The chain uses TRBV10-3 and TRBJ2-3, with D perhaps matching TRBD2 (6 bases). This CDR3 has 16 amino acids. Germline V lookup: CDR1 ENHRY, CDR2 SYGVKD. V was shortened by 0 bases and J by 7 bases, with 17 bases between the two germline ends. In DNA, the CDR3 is TGTGCCATCAGTGAGTCGACGGGGGTTGAACTCAATACGCAGTATTTT. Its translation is CAISESTGVELNTQYF.

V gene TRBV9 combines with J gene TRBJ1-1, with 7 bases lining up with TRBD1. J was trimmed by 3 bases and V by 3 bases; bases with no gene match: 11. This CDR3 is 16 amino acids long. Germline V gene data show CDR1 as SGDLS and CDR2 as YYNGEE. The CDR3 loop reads CASSAMRQGLDTEAFF. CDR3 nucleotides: TGTGCCAGCAGCGCAATGCGACAGGGTCTAGACACTGAAGCTTTCTTT.

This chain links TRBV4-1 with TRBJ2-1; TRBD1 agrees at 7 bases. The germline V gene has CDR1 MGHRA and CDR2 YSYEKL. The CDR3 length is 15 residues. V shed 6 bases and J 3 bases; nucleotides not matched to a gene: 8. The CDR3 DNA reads TGCGCCAGCAGTACCGGGACAGATAACTACAATGAGCAGTTCTTC. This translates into CASSTGTDNYNEQFF.

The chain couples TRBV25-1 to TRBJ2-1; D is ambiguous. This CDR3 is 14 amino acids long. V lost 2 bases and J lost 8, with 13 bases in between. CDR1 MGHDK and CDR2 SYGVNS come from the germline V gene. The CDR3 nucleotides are TGTGCCAGCAGTGAAAACCCCCTAGTCGATGAGCAGTTCTTC. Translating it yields CASSENPLVDEQFF. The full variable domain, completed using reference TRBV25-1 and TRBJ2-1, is EADIYQTPRYLVIGTGKKITLECSQTMGHDKMYWYQQDPGMELHLIHYSYGVNSTEKGDLSSESTVSRIRTEHFPLTLESARPSHTSQYLCASSENPLVDEQFFGPGTRLTVL.

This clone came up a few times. This CDR3 is CASSDGDSSLGTEAFF. The DNA for the CDR3 is TGTGCCAGCAGTGACGGGGACAGCTCACTTGGCACTGAAGCTTTCTTT. J is TRBJ1-1 and V is TRBV27; 7 bases line up with TRBD1. The CDR3 has 16 residues. CDR1 MNHEY and CDR2 SMNVEV come from the germline V gene (reference sequence). Trimming removed 5 bases from V and 4 bases from J; junction bases left unmatched: 13.